The rows below give T cell receptor beta chains drawn from one sample of a study of OX40 agonist ivuxolimab in advanced cancers. Measured with immunoSEQ multiplex PCR; TCRdb has only the in-frame clones, and not every one. This table has roughly 56,000 clones, approximately 81% appearing once. Sequences were derived from CD4+ or CD8+ T cells sorted from blood, sampled in a trial of the OX40 agonist ivuxolimab. The source is an adult with an advanced solid tumor such as melanoma, head and neck, liver or kidney cancer. Each CDR3 is given with its conserved first and last residue. Each record gives: D gene, V gene, J gene, clone size, CDR3 protein, CDR3 DNA. The D gene is left open where the match is weak. A clone size is listed for some rows: how often the clone was seen (once, few, many), or a class if it is expanded.

>TRBD1|TRBV7-2|TRBJ2-7|.
CASSYRDRGHYEQYF
TGTGCCAGCAGCTACCGGGACAGGGGACACTACGAGCAGTACTTC
>.|TRBV7-2|TRBJ2-7|.
CASSLAHGVYEQYF
TGTGCCAGCAGCTTAGCTCACGGGGTCTACGAGCAGTACTTC
>TRBD1|TRBV11-3|TRBJ2-7|once
CASSPGQGEGHEQYF
TGTGCCAGCAGCCCGGGACAGGGGGAGGGCCACGAGCAGTACTTC
>.|TRBV28|TRBJ1-5|.
CASSVNQPQHF
TGTGCCAGCAGCGTGAATCAGCCCCAGCATTTT
>.|TRBV10-3|TRBJ1-5|once
CAISVQGEPNQPQHF
TGTGCCATCAGTGTGCAAGGGGAGCCCAATCAGCCCCAGCATTTT
>.|TRBV11-1|TRBJ2-2|.
CASRPGLSRELFF
TGTGCCAGCAGGCCCGGGCTCTCCCGGGAGCTGTTTTTT
>.|TRBV5-4|TRBJ2-3|.
CASSQEVDTQYF
TGTGCCAGCAGCCAGGAGGTAGATACGCAGTATTTT
>TRBD1|TRBV5-1|TRBJ2-3|few
CASSLQGIPTDTQYF
TGCGCCAGCAGCTTACAGGGGATTCCCACAGATACGCAGTATTTT
>.|TRBV2|TRBJ2-7|few
CASSHPGRTYEQYF
TGTGCCAGCAGTCACCCGGGCCGGACCTACGAGCAGTACTTC
>.|TRBV7-8|TRBJ2-1|.
CASSSNRVANEQFF
TGTGCCAGCAGCTCCAACAGAGTCGCCAATGAGCAGTTCTTC
>TRBD1|TRBV28|TRBJ2-7|.
CASSSPGQVQYF
TGTGCCAGCAGTTCCCCGGGACAGGTACAGTACTTC
>.|TRBV18|TRBJ2-7|.
CASSPPTGARLHF
TGTGCCAGCTCACCACCTACAGGAGCGCGTTTGCACTTC
>.|TRBV6-1|TRBJ1-2|few
CASTGTYYGYTF
TGTGCCAGCACCGGGACATACTATGGCTACACCTTC
>TRBD2|TRBV15|TRBJ2-7|.
CATSRESGSPHEQYF
TGTGCCACCAGCAGAGAGAGCGGGAGCCCCCACGAGCAGTACTTC
>.|TRBV15|TRBJ2-3|.
CATSRGRITSTDTQYF
TGTGCCACCAGCCGAGGCAGGATCACTAGCACAGATACGCAGTATTTT
>TRBD1|TRBV19|TRBJ1-5|once
CASSIQGARSNQPQHF
TGTGCCAGTAGTATACAGGGGGCGCGGAGCAATCAGCCCCAGCATTTT
>TRBD1|TRBV7-8|TRBJ2-2|.
CAISSFRRDRVVANTGELFF
TGTGCCATTTCGAGCTTTAGGAGGGACAGGGTCGTCGCGAACACCGGGGAGCTGTTTTTT
>.|TRBV30|TRBJ1-1|.
CAWSVKTAFF
TGTGCCTGGAGTGTAAAAACAGCTTTCTTT
>.|TRBV4-2|TRBJ1-2|.
CASSQDNGAGENGYTF
TGTGCCAGCAGCCAAGATAACGGTGCAGGGGAAAATGGCTACACCTTC
>.|TRBV28|TRBJ2-7|.
CASSRSDTYEQYF
TGTGCCAGCAGTCGATCAGACACCTACGAGCAGTACTTC
>.|TRBV5-1|TRBJ2-2|.
CASSFYGGVPIGELFF
TGCGCCAGCAGCTTCTACGGCGGAGTACCTATCGGGGAGCTGTTTTTT
>.|TRBV11-2|TRBJ2-7|few
CASSPAPDGLPHEQYF
TGTGCCAGCAGCCCCGCCCCCGACGGACTGCCCCACGAGCAGTACTTC
>.|TRBV7-9|TRBJ2-6|.
CASSLLGPTPAGANVLTF
TGTGCCAGCAGCTTATTGGGACCGACTCCGGCGGGGGCCAACGTCCTGACTTTC
>.|TRBV28|TRBJ1-5|.
CASSLTSGQPQHF
TGTGCCAGCAGTTTGACGTCGGGGCAGCCCCAGCATTTT
>.|TRBV28|TRBJ2-1|few
CASSPGVGLQEQFF
TGTGCCAGCAGTCCCGGGGTAGGTCTACAAGAGCAGTTCTTC
>.|TRBV6-5|TRBJ2-3|.
CASSISGSTDTQYF
TGTGCCAGCAGTATTAGCGGTAGCACAGATACGCAGTATTTT
>.|TRBV5-4|TRBJ2-1|.
CASRLDAGSYNEQFF
TGTGCCAGCAGGCTGGACGCCGGCTCCTACAATGAGCAGTTCTTC
>.|TRBV4-2|TRBJ2-7|.
CASSQYSSGEPNF
TGTGCCAGCAGCCAATATTCTTCGGGGGAGCCCAACTTC
>.|TRBV6-1|TRBJ2-1|few
CASRRPGLGNEQFF
TGTGCCAGCCGGAGGCCGGGATTGGGCAATGAGCAGTTCTTC
>.|TRBV7-2|TRBJ2-7|.
CASSRDTQTYEQYF
TGTGCCAGCAGCCGGGACACTCAAACGTACGAGCAGTACTTC
>.|TRBV7-2|TRBJ1-1|.
CASSLDRIYEAFF
TGTGCCAGCAGCCTCGACAGGATTTATGAAGCTTTCTTT
>.|TRBV7-9|TRBJ2-2|.
CASSLSFTGELFF
TGTGCCAGCAGCTTGAGTTTCACCGGGGAGCTGTTTTTT
>TRBD2|TRBV6-5|TRBJ2-7|.
CASSELAGGGEQYF
TGTGCCAGCAGTGAGCTAGCGGGAGGCGGCGAGCAGTACTTC
>.|TRBV2|TRBJ1-2|few
CATTNPNYGYTF
TGTGCCACCACGAATCCTAACTATGGCTACACCTTC
>.|TRBV4-1|TRBJ1-4|.
CASSQGPGDEKLFF
TGCGCCAGCAGCCAAGGGCCAGGGGATGAAAAACTGTTTTTT
>.|TRBV21-1|TRBJ1-4|.
CASSLQPREGRTNEKLFF
TGTGCCAGCAGTCTACAGCCCAGGGAAGGTCGAACTAATGAAAAACTGTTTTTT
>.|TRBV15|TRBJ2-3|.
CATSRDARGYTDTQYF
TGTGCCACCAGCAGAGATGCGAGGGGTTACACAGATACGCAGTATTTT
>TRBD1|TRBV4-1|TRBJ2-1|.
CASSHQTGVREQFF
TGCGCCAGCAGCCATCAGACAGGGGTCCGGGAGCAGTTCTTC
>TRBD1|TRBV27|TRBJ1-1|.
CASSPRQGVNTEAFF
TGTGCCAGCAGTCCGAGACAGGGGGTGAACACTGAAGCTTTCTTT
>TRBD1|TRBV7-9|TRBJ2-7|once
CASSREEGAAYEQYF
TGTGCCAGCAGCCGAGAAGAGGGGGCGGCCTACGAGCAGTACTTC
>.|TRBV15|TRBJ2-3|.
CATSRDFGGDTQYF
TGTGCCACCAGCAGAGATTTTGGGGGAGATACGCAGTATTTT
>TRBD2|TRBV10-2|TRBJ2-2|.
CASSEETSGWTGELFF
TGCGCCAGCAGTGAGGAGACTAGCGGGTGGACCGGGGAGCTGTTTTTT
>TRBD1|TRBV4-1|TRBJ2-3|few
CASSDRQGDDTQYF
TGCGCCAGCAGCGACCGACAGGGTGACGATACGCAGTATTTT
>.|TRBV5-1|TRBJ2-3|once
CASSLALGSSTDTQYF
TGCGCCAGCAGCTTGGCGCTGGGTTCTAGCACAGATACGCAGTATTTT
>.|TRBV19|TRBJ2-1|.
CASRPLSYNEQFF
TGTGCCAGCCGACCGCTCTCCTACAATGAGCAGTTCTTC
>TRBD1|TRBV14|TRBJ1-1|.
CASSQLDRQNTEAFF
TGTGCCAGCAGCCAGTTGGACAGGCAGAACACTGAAGCTTTCTTT
>.|TRBV5-6|TRBJ2-3|.
CASSLGNRGTDTQYF
TGTGCCAGCAGCTTGGGGAACAGGGGCACAGATACGCAGTATTTT
>TRBD1|TRBV4-3|TRBJ2-1|.
CASSQVGQGRTRAYNEQFF
TGCGCCAGCAGCCAAGTCGGACAGGGGAGGACTAGAGCTTACAATGAGCAGTTCTTC